The source of this T cell receptor (beta chain) is a study of Graves' ophthalmopathy and Graves' hyperthyroidism. Overall study findings and caveats: Stable hyperthyroidism and ophthalmopathy were told apart by a 13-signature model, which achieved around 90% sensitivity and roughly 76% specificity.

Details on this clonotype: The antigen is unknown.

Amplification of the TCR beta CDR3 regions used RNA transcripts (as template). RT-PCR in the first round used HTBI primers; a second-round multiplex PCR followed. In TCRdb, the multiplex PCR reads were re-called with MiXCR into one record per CDR3 protein. The sample has 1 million to 1.3 million distinct CDR3 sequences; around a third are singletons. Trimming cost V 6 bases and J 3 bases, with 14 bases left between them. There are 14 residues in the CDR3. Germline CDR1 reads MNHNY; CDR2 reads SVGAGI (reference sequence). This receptor was taken from an adult man with Graves' hyperthyroidism. The V call is TRBV6-6, the J call TRBJ1-1, with D possibly TRBD1 on 5 matching bases. Sequenced input: peripheral blood or thyroid tissue (not recorded which). As DNA, the CDR3 is TGTGCCAGCAGCCAAGAGGGGCAGTACACTGAAGCTTTCTTT. Protein: CASSQEGQYTEAFF.